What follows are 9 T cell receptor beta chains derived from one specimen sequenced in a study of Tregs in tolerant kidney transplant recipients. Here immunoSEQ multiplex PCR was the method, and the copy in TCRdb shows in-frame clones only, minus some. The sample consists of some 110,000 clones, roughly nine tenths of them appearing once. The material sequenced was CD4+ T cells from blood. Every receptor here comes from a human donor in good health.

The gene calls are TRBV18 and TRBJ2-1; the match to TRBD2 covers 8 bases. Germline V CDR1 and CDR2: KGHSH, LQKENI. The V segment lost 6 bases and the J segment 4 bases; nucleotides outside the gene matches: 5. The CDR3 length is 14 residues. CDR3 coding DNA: TGTGCCAGCTCCATGACTAGCGAGTACAATGAGCAGTTCTTC. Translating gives CASSMTSEYNEQFF.

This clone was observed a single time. This chain's CDR3 is CASSTGLAGTQETQYF. CDR3 DNA sequence: TGTGCCAGCAGCACCGGACTAGCGGGGACGCAAGAGACCCAGTACTTC. The chain couples TRBV5-4 to TRBJ2-5, with 12 bases fitting TRBD2. Germline values: CDR1 SGHNT, CDR2 YYREEE (reference sequence). V was pared by 4 bases and J by 2 bases, with 6 bases of the junction left unmatched. This CDR3 region has 16 residues.

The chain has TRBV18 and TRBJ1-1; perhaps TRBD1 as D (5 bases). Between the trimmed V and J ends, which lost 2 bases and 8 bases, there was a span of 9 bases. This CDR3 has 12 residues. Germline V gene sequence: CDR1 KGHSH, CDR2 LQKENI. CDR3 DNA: TGTGCCAGCTCACCATCGGCAGGGGAAGCTTTCTTT. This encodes CASSPSAGEAFF.

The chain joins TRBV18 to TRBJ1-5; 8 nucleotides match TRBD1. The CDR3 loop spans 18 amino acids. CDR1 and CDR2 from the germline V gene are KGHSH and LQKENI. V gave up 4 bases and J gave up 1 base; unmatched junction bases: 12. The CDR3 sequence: CASSLSGTGGESNQPQHF. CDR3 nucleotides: TGTGCCAGCTCACTATCCGGGACAGGAGGTGAAAGCAATCAGCCCCAGCATTTT. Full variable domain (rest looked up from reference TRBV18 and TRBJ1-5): NAGVMQNPRHLVRRRGQEARLRCSPMKGHSHVYWYRQLPEEGLKFMVYLQKENIIDESGMPKERFSAEFPKEGPSILRIQQVVRGDSAAYFCASSLSGTGGESNQPQHFGDGTRLSIL.

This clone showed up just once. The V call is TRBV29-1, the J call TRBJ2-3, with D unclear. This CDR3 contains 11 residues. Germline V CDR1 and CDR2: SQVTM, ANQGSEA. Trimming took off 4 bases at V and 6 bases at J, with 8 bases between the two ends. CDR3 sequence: CSVGWWDTQYF. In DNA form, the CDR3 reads TGCAGCGTTGGCTGGTGGGATACGCAGTATTTT.

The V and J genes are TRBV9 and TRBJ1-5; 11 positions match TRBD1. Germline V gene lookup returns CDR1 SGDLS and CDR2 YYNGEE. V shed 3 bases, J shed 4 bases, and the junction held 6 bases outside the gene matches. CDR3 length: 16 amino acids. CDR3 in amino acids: CASSAGQGALNQPQHF. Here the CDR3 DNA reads TGTGCCAGCAGCGCCGGACAGGGGGCATTGAATCAGCCCCAGCATTTT.

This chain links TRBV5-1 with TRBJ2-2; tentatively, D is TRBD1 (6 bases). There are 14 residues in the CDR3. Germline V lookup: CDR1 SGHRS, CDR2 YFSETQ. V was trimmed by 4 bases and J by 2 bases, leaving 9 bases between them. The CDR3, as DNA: TGCGCCAGCAGCAAGGGACAAAACACCGGGGAGCTGTTTTTT. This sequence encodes CASSKGQNTGELFF.

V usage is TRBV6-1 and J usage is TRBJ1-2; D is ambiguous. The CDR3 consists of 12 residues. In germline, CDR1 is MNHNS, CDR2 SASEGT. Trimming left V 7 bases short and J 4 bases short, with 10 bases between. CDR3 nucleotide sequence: TGTGCCAGCATCAGCGCCCTCTATGGCTACACCTTC. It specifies CASISALYGYTF.

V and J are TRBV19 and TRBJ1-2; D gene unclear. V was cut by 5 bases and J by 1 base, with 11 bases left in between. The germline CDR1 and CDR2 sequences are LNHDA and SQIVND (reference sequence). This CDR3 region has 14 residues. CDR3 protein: CASSRQSLNYGYTF. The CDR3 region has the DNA TGTGCCAGTAGTCGCCAGTCTCTTAACTATGGCTACACCTTC.